The 20 T cell receptor beta chains below were found in one sample sequenced in a study of identical twins. TCRdb re-derived calls from the 5' RACE reads in MiXCR, one entry per CDR3 protein. Of a few hundred thousand distinct CDR3 sequences in the sample, about 11% are singletons; the top ten hold 9% to 10%. Sequenced sample: memory T cells sorted from blood. The receptors derive from a middle-aged man in good health.

This clonotype was counted ten times or more. The chain is built from TRBV5-1 and TRBJ2-1, with 10 bases matching TRBD2. The CDR3 totals 16 residues. Unmatched junction bases numbered 10, after V lost 2 bases and J lost 8 bases. Germline assignment: CDR1 SGHRS and CDR2 YFSETQ. This chain's CDR3 is CASSFRLSGGAHEQFF. Written as DNA, the CDR3 is TGCGCCAGCAGCTTCCGTTTAAGCGGGGGGGCGCATGAGCAGTTCTTC.

This clonotype was counted only a few times. The rearrangement uses TRBV7-9 and TRBJ2-7; 7 nucleotides agree with TRBD2. Germline V gives CDR1 SEHNR, CDR2 FQNEAQ (reference sequence). This CDR3 contains 15 residues. The junction had 7 bases not matched to a gene; V was cut back by 2 bases and J by 3 bases. In DNA, the CDR3 is TGTGCCAGCAGCTTATTGGCGGGAGTGATCTACGAGCAGTACTTC. Its translation is CASSLLAGVIYEQYF.

At least ten counts were recorded for this clonotype. The chain has TRBV7-2 and TRBJ1-4; no clear D. This CDR3 has 14 residues. V shed 2 bases and J shed 7 bases, with 11 bases lying between them. Germline V CDR1 and CDR2: SGHTA, FQGNSA. Here the CDR3 reads CASSLRRESEKLFF. CDR3 sequence (DNA): TGTGCCAGCAGCTTAAGGAGGGAGAGTGAAAAACTGTTTTTT.

Only a few counts were recorded for this clonotype. The chain combines TRBV3-1 with TRBJ1-2; tentative D call: TRBD1 (6 bases). V was shortened by 3 bases and J by 5 bases, with 10 bases between the two germline ends. This CDR3 region has 13 residues. Germline assignment: CDR1 LGHDT and CDR2 YNNKEL (reference sequence). CDR3 in amino acids: CASSHRQAYGYTF. The CDR3 region has the DNA TGTGCCAGCAGCCATAGACAGGCTTATGGCTACACCTTC.

The CDR3 sequence is CSAIPPTRYQETQYF. CDR3 sequence (DNA): TGCAGTGCTATTCCCCCCACCAGGTACCAAGAGACCCAGTACTTC. The gene calls are TRBV20-1 and TRBJ2-5; D gene ambiguous. CDR1 and CDR2 from the germline V gene are DFQATT and SNEGSKA (reference sequence). The CDR3 runs 15 residues. Trimming cost V 4 bases and J 0 bases, with 15 bases left between them.

There are many counts of this clonotype. The V and J genes are TRBV20-1 and TRBJ1-2; no clear D. Per germline, CDR1 DFQATT and CDR2 SNEGSKA (reference sequence). The CDR3 consists of 15 residues. V lost 3 bases, J lost 3 bases, and 17 bases lay in between. CDR3 loop: CSASSNKRVDYGYTF. The CDR3 bases are TGCAGTGCTAGTTCCAATAAGAGGGTGGACTATGGCTACACCTTC.

Turning to this clonotype: A read error is possible here, since a much larger clone lies one base away. The chain combines TRBV7-9 with TRBJ1-4; 7 positions match TRBD1. V was clipped by 5 bases and J by 6 bases; unmatched bases: 0. CDR3 length: 12 amino acids. Germline V gives CDR1 SEHNR, CDR2 FQNEAQ (reference sequence). The CDR3 sequence: CASSTGDEKLFF. For the CDR3, the DNA is TGTGCCAGCAGCACAGGGGATGAAAAACTGTTTTTT.

This clonotype was seen more than once but under ten times. A clone one base away is much larger, so this may be a read error. This chain joins TRBV7-2 and TRBJ2-1; no firm D call. In germline, CDR1 is SGHTA, CDR2 FQGNSA. The V end lost 5 bases, the J end lost 7 bases, and 6 bases lay between the germline ends. The CDR3 spans 11 residues. This CDR3 reads CASSPRNEQFF. In DNA form, the CDR3 reads TGTGCCAGCAGCCCCCGAAATGAGCAGTTCTTC.

This chain connects TRBV12-3 or TRBV12-4 to TRBJ2-1; D is ambiguous. With 3 bases removed from V and 6 bases from J, the gap between germline ends came to 9 bases. The CDR3 runs to 13 residues. CDR3 nucleotide sequence: TGTGCCAGCAGTTTCTATCGGGCCAATGAGCAGTTCTTC. It specifies CASSFYRANEQFF.

This clonotype was picked up many times. This sequence joins TRBV5-1 and TRBJ2-2; D ambiguous. Germline values: CDR1 SGHRS, CDR2 YFSETQ. The CDR3 totals 14 residues. V was cut by 0 bases and J by 5 bases, with 8 bases left in between. CDR3: CASSLAETTGELFF. In DNA, the CDR3 is TGCGCCAGCAGCTTGGCCGAGACGACCGGGGAGCTGTTTTTT. Using reference TRBV5-1 and TRBJ2-2 for the parts outside the CDR3, the full variable domain is KAGVTQTPRYLIKTRGQQVTLSCSPISGHRSVSWYQQTPGQGLQFLFEYFSETQRNKGNFPGRFSGRQFSNSRSEMNVSTLELGDSALYLCASSLAETTGELFFGEGSRLTVL.

This sequence joins TRBV24-1 and TRBJ2-3; tentatively, D is TRBD1 (6 bases). The germline V gene has CDR1 KGHDR and CDR2 SFDVKD. V was cut by 4 bases and J by 10 bases, with 14 bases left in between. This CDR3 contains 13 residues. The chain's CDR3 is CATSDQQGTAQYF. Written as DNA, the CDR3 is TGTGCCACCAGTGACCAACAGGGTACGGCGCAGTATTTT.

This clonotype was recorded at least ten times. J is TRBJ1-3 and V is TRBV3-1; a weak D match, TRBD1 (5 bases). V dropped 1 base and J dropped 3 bases, with 10 bases sitting between them. Germline CDR1 reads LGHDT; CDR2 reads YNNKEL (reference sequence). The CDR3 totals 15 residues. Here the CDR3 reads CASSQGQQIGNTIYF. In DNA, the CDR3 is TGTGCCAGCAGCCAAGGACAGCAAATTGGAAACACCATATATTTT.

This clonotype appeared many times. The V gene is TRBV19, the J gene TRBJ1-4, with D unresolved. CDR1 and CDR2 from the germline V gene are LNHDA and SQIVND (reference sequence). The CDR3 runs 13 residues. The germline V and J ends were trimmed by 5 bases and 5 bases, with 9 bases remaining between them. In DNA, the CDR3 is TGTGCCAGTAGTTGGACGGGAAATGAAAAACTGTTTTTT. Translated: CASSWTGNEKLFF. Filled out from reference TRBV19 and TRBJ1-4, the complete variable domain reads DGGITQSPKYLFRKEGQNVTLSCEQNLNHDAMYWYRQDPGQGLRLIYYSQIVNDFQKGDIAEGYSVSREKKESFPLTVTSAQKNPTAFYLCASSWTGNEKLFFGSGTQLSVL.

The V gene is TRBV20-1, the J gene TRBJ1-6; D gene uncertain. CDR3 length equals 16 residues. In germline, CDR1 is DFQATT, CDR2 SNEGSKA (reference sequence). V was trimmed by 0 bases and J by 7 bases, leaving 16 bases between them. DNA for the CDR3: TGCAGTGCTAGAGATCGATTGGGGTGGATCAATTCACCCCTCCACTTT. Translation: CSARDRLGWINSPLHF.

This clonotype was counted ten times or more. The chain links TRBV20-1 to TRBJ2-5, with 7 bases aligning to TRBD1. Germline V CDR1 and CDR2: DFQATT, SNEGSKA (reference sequence). V was pared by 5 bases and J by 9 bases, with 9 bases of the junction left unmatched. This CDR3 comprises 12 residues. CDR3 nucleotide sequence: TGCAGTGCTCCCGGGACAGCTCGGTCCCAGTACTTC. Residues: CSAPGTARSQYF.

This rearrangement joins TRBV5-6 to TRBJ1-4; 7 bases line up with TRBD1. Germline lookup yields CDR1 SGHDT and CDR2 YYEEEE. CDR3 length: 15 residues. J lost 7 bases, V lost 3 bases, and 9 bases had no gene match. CDR3 nucleotides: TGTGCCAGCAGCTATGGTGGCAGGGGGGCTGAAAAACTGTTTTTT. Its protein is CASSYGGRGAEKLFF.

This clonotype was counted at least ten times. This chain joins TRBV27 and TRBJ1-2, with 9 bases lining up with TRBD1. Losses at the gene ends were 8 bases for V and 8 bases for J; bases not matched to a gene: 9. This CDR3 is 13 amino acids long. The V gene's germline CDR1 is MNHEY and CDR2 SMNVEV (reference sequence). CDR3 sequence (DNA): TGTGCCAGCGGGGCACAGGGGGCGAACGGCTACACCTTC. Translated: CASGAQGANGYTF.

In its sample, this clonotype was seen a few times. In nucleotides, the CDR3 is TGCAGTGCTAGAGCCCCGGGACAACAGCCCGGGACTAGGTCCTACGAGCAGTACTTC. This translates into CSARAPGQQPGTRSYEQYF. V is TRBV20-1 and J is TRBJ2-7; TRBD2 matches at 8 bases. CDR3 length: 19 amino acids. Germline CDR1 and CDR2: DFQATT and SNEGSKA (reference sequence). Germline trimming cut 1 base from V and 1 base from J; bases unmatched to any gene: 18.

J is TRBJ2-7 and V is TRBV29-1, with TRBD1 as a possible D gene (6 bases). V was trimmed by 8 bases and J by 6 bases, leaving 14 bases between them. Germline assignment: CDR1 SQVTM and CDR2 ANQGSEA. The CDR3 contains 11 residues. CDR3 DNA sequence: TGCAGCTCCTGGACAGCCGGCGAGCAGTACTTC. Translation: CSSWTAGEQYF.

This clonotype has at least ten counts. This chain connects TRBV18 to TRBJ2-7; D remains ambiguous. Germline V gene sequence: CDR1 KGHSH, CDR2 LQKENI. The CDR3 spans 15 residues. With 3 bases removed from V and 5 bases from J, the gap between germline ends came to 17 bases. The CDR3: CASSPLTQVPNEQYF. DNA for the CDR3: TGTGCCAGCTCACCGTTAACCCAAGTCCCCAACGAGCAGTACTTC.